The clone carrying this TCR beta chain was recorded only once. Its specificity is unknown. Time point noted: baseline pretreatment blood. As to treatment: 15 Gy SBRT to primary tumor, nephrectomy 4 weeks later. Serial blood draws occurred at baseline and 2 and 4 weeks post-SBRT. This CDR3 has 18 amino acids. J lost 4 bases, V lost 3 bases, and 9 bases had no gene match. Germline V gene data show CDR1 as SGHRS and CDR2 as YFSETQ. TCRdb's copy holds only in-frame clones and misses some; the assay was immunoSEQ multiplex PCR. The top ten clones hold more than 10% of a sample with 150,000 or so clones, about 88% of them seen once. This sample was included in a study of radiation and T cells in renal cell carcinoma. Study-wide results and limits: In blood, top tumor clones expanded by 2 weeks, shrinking by 4.

This clonotype was sampled from a woman between 50 and 59 years old with renal cell carcinoma. The sample in question was blood, obtained from a patient whose treatment included radiotherapy and nephrectomy. This chain joins TRBV5-1 and TRBJ2-3, with 15 bases fitting TRBD2. CDR3 nucleotide sequence: TGCGCCAGCAGCTCACCGGGACTAGCGGGGGGCTGGTCAGATACGCAGTATTTT. This gives the protein CASSSPGLAGGWSDTQYF.